Presented here are 28 T cell receptor beta chains from one specimen sequenced in a study of blood T cell repertoires in COVID-19. Data came from immunoSEQ multiplex PCR; TCRdb stores just in-frame clones and leaves some out. The table has 71,000 or so clones, 70% to 85% seen once. Sequencing was performed on peripheral blood. The receptor set was obtained from a man aged 65 to 85 with acute or convalescent COVID-19.

This clone has only a few counts. The chain employs TRBV28 and TRBJ2-7, with D perhaps TRBD2 (7 bases). V dropped 8 bases and J dropped 6 bases, with 14 bases sitting between them. The CDR3 has 12 amino acids. The germline V gene has CDR1 MDHEN and CDR2 SYDVKM. The CDR3 loop reads CASQWGGTEQYF. In DNA, the CDR3 is TGTGCCAGCCAGTGGGGGGGCACCGAGCAGTACTTC.

This clone was observed a few times. The CDR3 spells CASRTGGGNYGYTF. DNA of the CDR3: TGTGCCAGCAGGACAGGGGGGGGTAACTATGGCTACACCTTC. This chain uses TRBV7-2 with TRBJ1-2; 9 bases line up with TRBD1. The CDR3 totals 14 residues. V gave up 6 bases and J gave up 1 base; unmatched junction bases: 3. Germline V gives CDR1 SGHTA, CDR2 FQGNSA.

The chain recombines TRBV6-2 or TRBV6-3 with TRBJ2-7; TRBD1 matches at 7 bases. The trim removed 5 bases at V and 3 bases at J, leaving 10 bases unmatched. Germline CDR1 reads MNHEY; CDR2 reads SVGEGT. This CDR3 has 15 residues. CDR3 region: CASSEDGDSHYEQYF. As DNA, the CDR3 is TGTGCCAGCAGTGAGGATGGGGACAGCCACTACGAGCAGTACTTC.

The chain has TRBV3-1 (or the pseudogene TRBV3-2) and TRBJ2-7; 9 positions agree with TRBD2. The germline CDR1 and CDR2 sequences are LGHDT and YNNKEL (reference sequence). The ends lost 4 bases at V and 3 bases at J; junction bases unmatched: 4. The CDR3 length is 14 residues. The CDR3 DNA reads as TGTGCCAGCAGCCTGAGCGGGGGGAGCTACGAGCAGTACTTC. This sequence encodes CASSLSGGSYEQYF.

The chain combines TRBV21-1 with TRBJ1-5; the table gives TRBD1 as D, unverified against the DNA. TRBV21-1 is classified as a pseudogene. CDR3 length: 20 residues. The CDR3 sequence: CASSRNPSDDAGGSNQPQHF. The CDR3 DNA sequence: TGTGCCAGCAGCCGCAATCCCTCTGACGACGCAGGGGGGAGCAATCAGCCCCAGCATTTT.

The V gene is TRBV7-3, the J gene TRBJ1-1; D gene unclear. Germline CDR1 reads SGHTA; CDR2 reads FQGTGA. The CDR3 runs 13 residues. The V gene lost 5 bases and the J gene lost 1 base, with 8 bases spanning the gap. The CDR3 sequence: CASSPQPNTEAFF. CDR3 nucleotides: TGTGCCAGCAGCCCACAGCCGAACACTGAAGCTTTCTTT. The complete variable domain, with remaining parts taken from reference TRBV7-3 and TRBJ1-1, reads GAGVSQTPSNKVTEKGKYVELRCDPISGHTALYWYRQSLGQGPEFLIYFQGTGAADDSGLPNDRFFAVRPEGSVSTLKIQRTERGDSAVYLCASSPQPNTEAFFGQGTRLTVV.

The J gene is TRBJ1-1, the V gene TRBV11-3; D call uncertain. The V gene lost 0 bases and the J gene lost 4 bases, with 6 bases spanning the gap. The CDR3 runs to 13 residues. Germline assignment: CDR1 SGHNT and CDR2 YENEEA. The DNA of the CDR3 is TGTGCCAGCAGCTTAGACAGAGGCACTGAAGCTTTCTTT. This gives the protein CASSLDRGTEAFF.

V and J are TRBV2 and TRBJ1-2; TRBD1 matches at 7 bases. In germline, CDR1 is SNHLY, CDR2 FYNNEI. This CDR3 comprises 12 residues. Germline trimming cut 11 bases from V and 6 bases from J; bases unmatched to any gene: 9. The CDR3 sequence is CAGQTGRDGYTF. The CDR3 DNA follows: TGTGCCGGCCAGACAGGGCGGGATGGCTACACCTTC.

J is TRBJ2-7 and V is TRBV14; 12 positions match TRBD2. Germline V gives CDR1 SGHDN, CDR2 FVKESK. The CDR3 totals 19 residues. V was pared by 0 bases and J by 4 bases, with 13 bases of the junction left unmatched. CDR3 loop: CASSQDYRLAGGPRYEQYF. The CDR3 DNA is TGTGCCAGCAGCCAAGATTATAGGCTAGCGGGAGGGCCACGGTACGAGCAGTACTTC.

V and J are TRBV4-1 and TRBJ2-7; 13 nucleotides line up with TRBD2. CDR1 MGHRA and CDR2 YSYEKL come from the germline V gene. There are 18 residues in the CDR3. V shed 1 base, J shed 2 bases, and the junction held 8 bases outside the gene matches. The DNA of the CDR3 is TGCGCCAGCAGCCAAGGCTGGACTAGCGGGAGCGGCCCCTACGAGCAGTACTTC. This gives the protein CASSQGWTSGSGPYEQYF.

The chain is built from TRBV12-5 and TRBJ2-7, with 8 nucleotides matching TRBD2. Germline lookup yields CDR1 LGHNT and CDR2 FRNRAP. The junction had 2 bases not matched to a gene; V was cut back by 3 bases and J by 4 bases. There are 13 residues in the CDR3. The CDR3 region is CASGFSGSYEQYF. CDR3 DNA sequence: TGTGCTAGTGGTTTCAGCGGGAGTTACGAGCAGTACTTC.

The chain uses TRBV6-6 and TRBJ2-1; 10 positions agree with TRBD2. Looked up from germline, CDR1 is MNHNY and CDR2 is SVGAGI (reference sequence). V was clipped by 4 bases and J by 9 bases; unmatched bases: 6. The length of the CDR3 is 14 residues. The CDR3 is CASSFSSGSVEQFF. CDR3 bases: TGTGCCAGCAGTTTTTCTAGCGGGAGTGTTGAGCAGTTCTTC.

V is TRBV29-1 and J is TRBJ2-2; 9 positions agree with TRBD2. The germline gives CDR1 SQVTM, CDR2 ANQGSEA. With V trimmed by 3 bases and J by 6 bases, 11 bases remained unmatched. The CDR3 runs to 16 residues. The CDR3 reads CSVEGAAGGPPGELFF. DNA of the CDR3: TGCAGCGTTGAGGGAGCGGCGGGAGGGCCGCCCGGGGAGCTGTTTTTT.

The V and J genes are TRBV19 and TRBJ2-7; D is perhaps TRBD1 (5 bases). Germline V gives CDR1 LNHDA, CDR2 SQIVND (reference sequence). This CDR3 comprises 14 residues. The V and J ends lost 2 bases and 2 bases respectively, with 10 bases between them. This CDR3 reads CASSISQGPYEQYF. Written as DNA, the CDR3 is TGTGCCAGTAGTATAAGCCAGGGTCCCTACGAGCAGTACTTC. Full variable domain (remainder filled in from reference TRBV19 and TRBJ2-7): DGGITQSPKYLFRKEGQNVTLSCEQNLNHDAMYWYRQDPGQGLRLIYYSQIVNDFQKGDIAEGYSVSREKKESFPLTVTSAQKNPTAFYLCASSISQGPYEQYFGPGTRLTVT.

The chain links TRBV24-1 to TRBJ1-5, with D possibly TRBD1 on 5 matching bases. CDR3 length: 15 amino acids. CDR1 and CDR2 (germline): KGHDR, SFDVKD. V shed 3 bases and J shed 7 bases, with 15 bases lying between them. The CDR3 DNA reads as TGTGCCACCAGTGATGGGAGGGGAGGCCTCCAGCCCCAGCATTTT. It specifies CATSDGRGGLQPQHF.

This rearrangement joins TRBV12-3 or TRBV12-4 to TRBJ1-1; 11 bases align to TRBD1. The CDR3 is 13 residues long. The V gene end was trimmed by 5 bases and the J gene end by 12 bases; junction bases not matched to a gene: 8. The CDR3 sequence is CASSAPGQGVTFF. In DNA, the CDR3 is TGTGCCAGCAGTGCTCCGGGACAGGGGGTGACTTTCTTT.

The chain carries TRBV14 and TRBJ2-3; no clear D. The CDR3 covers 14 residues. V was cut by 4 bases and J by 2 bases, with 10 bases left in between. Germline V gene sequence: CDR1 SGHDN, CDR2 FVKESK. The CDR3 loop is CASSLARHTDTQYF. CDR3 DNA sequence: TGTGCCAGCAGCCTCGCTAGGCACACAGATACGCAGTATTTT.

The rearrangement links TRBV19 to TRBJ1-6, with 7 bases matching TRBD1. Per germline, CDR1 LNHDA and CDR2 SQIVND (reference sequence). V shed 5 bases and J 7 bases; nucleotides not matched to a gene: 11. The CDR3 has 16 residues. CDR3: CASSPIGQVENSPLHF. CDR3 nucleotides: TGTGCCAGTAGTCCTATCGGACAGGTGGAGAATTCACCCCTCCACTTT.

V gene TRBV5-1 combines with J gene TRBJ2-3; the D gene is possibly TRBD2 (6 bases). There are 14 residues in the CDR3. V lost 5 bases, J lost 2 bases, and 12 bases lay in between. CDR1 is SGHRS and CDR2 is YFSETQ in the germline V gene. The CDR3 nucleotides are TGCGCCAGCAGGGACTACCTTAACACAGATACGCAGTATTTT. Translated, it gives CASRDYLNTDTQYF. The full variable domain, its missing parts supplied by reference TRBV5-1 and TRBJ2-3, is KAGVTQTPRYLIKTRGQQVTLSCSPISGHRSVSWYQQTPGQGLQFLFEYFSETQRNKGNFPGRFSGRQFSNSRSEMNVSTLELGDSALYLCASRDYLNTDTQYFGPGTRLTVL.

The chain employs TRBV5-1 and TRBJ1-2; 8 nucleotides align to TRBD1. The CDR3 sequence is 17 residues long. Trimming at V came to 4 bases and at J to 6 bases, leaving 17 bases not matched to a gene. CDR1 is SGHRS and CDR2 is YFSETQ in the germline V gene. The chain's CDR3 is CASSLRRTGTGVNGYTF. The CDR3, as DNA: TGCGCCAGCAGCCTGAGGCGTACCGGGACAGGTGTTAATGGCTACACCTTC.

This clone was detected only once. The chain has TRBV19 and TRBJ2-7; 8 positions match TRBD2. Germline CDR1 LNHDA, CDR2 SQIVND (reference sequence). The CDR3 is 14 amino acids. With 5 bases clipped from V and 6 bases from J, the junction kept 9 bases outside the gene matches. The CDR3 here is CASSDRAGAGEQYF. CDR3 nucleotides: TGTGCCAGTAGTGACCGAGCGGGAGCGGGCGAGCAGTACTTC.

The chain has TRBV30 and TRBJ1-5; maybe TRBD1 (6 bases). Trimming shortened V by 0 bases and J by 0 bases, and 18 bases separated the two germline ends. From germline, CDR1 is GTSNPN and CDR2 SVGIG (reference sequence). This CDR3 is 18 amino acids long. The CDR3 sequence is CAWSVRVGDTLSNQPQHF. For the CDR3, the DNA is TGTGCCTGGAGTGTACGAGTGGGGGACACACTTAGCAATCAGCCCCAGCATTTT.

The chain employs TRBV9 and TRBJ2-3, with TRBD2 as a possible D gene (5 bases). Germline V gene data show CDR1 as SGDLS and CDR2 as YYNGEE. Between the trimmed V and J ends, which lost 0 bases and 4 bases, there was a span of 9 bases. CDR3 size: 14 residues. The CDR3 DNA sequence: TGTGCCAGCAGCGTAGCGGTCGGGGCAGATACGCAGTATTTT. This encodes CASSVAVGADTQYF.

The chain is built from TRBV7-9 and TRBJ2-3; possibly TRBD2 for D (7 bases). Trimming left V 8 bases short and J 9 bases short, with 18 bases between. The CDR3 runs to 13 residues. Germline V gene lookup returns CDR1 SEHNR and CDR2 FQNEAQ (reference sequence). CDR3 protein: CASGLLAGATQYF. The CDR3, as DNA: TGTGCCAGCGGGCTCTTGGCGGGGGCAACGCAGTATTTT.

Here the CDR3 reads CASSRIGGATDTQYF. The CDR3 bases are TGCGCCAGCAGCCGTATTGGGGGGGCCACAGATACGCAGTATTTT. The rearrangement links TRBV5-1 to TRBJ2-3; TRBD2 might be the D (7 bases). V was clipped by 4 bases and J by 2 bases, with 14 bases between them. CDR3 length: 15 amino acids. Germline assignment: CDR1 SGHRS and CDR2 YFSETQ.

This clone came up a few times. The genes are TRBV18 and TRBJ1-1, with D unclear. CDR1 is KGHSH, CDR2 LQKENI, per germline. CDR3 size: 15 residues. Trimming removed 3 bases at V and 5 bases at J, with 16 bases between. The CDR3 loop reads CASSPTRSLGTEAFF. The CDR3 DNA sequence: TGTGCCAGCTCACCGACACGTAGTTTAGGTACTGAAGCTTTCTTT.

This clone is a singleton in its sample. V is TRBV5-1 and J is TRBJ1-5; 7 bases are a match to TRBD1. The CDR3 covers 14 residues. V lost 0 bases, J lost 7 bases, and 4 bases stayed unmatched. CDR1 is SGHRS, CDR2 YFSETQ, per germline. CDR3 sequence reads: CASSLDRGSQPQHF. CDR3 nucleotide sequence: TGCGCCAGCAGCTTGGACAGGGGAAGCCAGCCCCAGCATTTT.

V gene TRBV11-2 combines with J gene TRBJ2-5; tentative D call: TRBD1 (5 bases). Germline loops: CDR1 SGHAT, CDR2 FQNNGV. The ends were cut back, 1 base at V and 1 base at J, with 10 bases in the middle. The CDR3 is made up of 15 amino acids. CDR3 residues: CASSLVQVAQETQYF. DNA of the CDR3: TGTGCCAGCAGCTTAGTACAGGTAGCCCAAGAGACCCAGTACTTC.